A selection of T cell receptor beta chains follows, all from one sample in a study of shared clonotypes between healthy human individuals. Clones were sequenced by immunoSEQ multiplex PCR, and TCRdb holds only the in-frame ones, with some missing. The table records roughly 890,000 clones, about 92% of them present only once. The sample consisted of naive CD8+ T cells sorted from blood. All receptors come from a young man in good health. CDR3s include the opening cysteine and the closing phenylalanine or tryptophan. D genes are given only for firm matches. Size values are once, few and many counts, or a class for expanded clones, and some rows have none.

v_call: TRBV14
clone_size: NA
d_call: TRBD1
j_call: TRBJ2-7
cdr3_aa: CASSLSQGTGAFYEQYF
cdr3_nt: TGTGCCAGCAGCCTATCGCAGGGGACAGGGGCCTTCTACGAGCAGTACTTC

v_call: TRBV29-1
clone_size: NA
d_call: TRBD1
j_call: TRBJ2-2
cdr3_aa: CSAVSQGVAGELFF
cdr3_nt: TGCAGCGCAGTATCACAGGGGGTCGCCGGGGAGCTGTTTTTT

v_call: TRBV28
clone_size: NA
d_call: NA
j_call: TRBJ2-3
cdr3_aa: CASSLSGGGTDTQYF
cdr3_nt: TGTGCCAGCAGTTTGTCCGGGGGCGGCACAGATACGCAGTATTTT

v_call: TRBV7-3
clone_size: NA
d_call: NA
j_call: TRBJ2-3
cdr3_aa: CASSWFSGTDTQYF
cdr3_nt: TGTGCCAGCAGCTGGTTTAGCGGCACAGATACGCAGTATTTT

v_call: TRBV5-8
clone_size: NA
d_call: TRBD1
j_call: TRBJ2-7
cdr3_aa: CASSASGTVRYEQYF
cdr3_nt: TGTGCCAGCAGCGCATCCGGGACAGTAAGATACGAGCAGTACTTC

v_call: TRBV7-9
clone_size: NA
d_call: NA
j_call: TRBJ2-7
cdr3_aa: CASSERDTYEQYF
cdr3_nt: TGTGCCAGCAGCGAGCGGGACACTTACGAGCAGTACTTC

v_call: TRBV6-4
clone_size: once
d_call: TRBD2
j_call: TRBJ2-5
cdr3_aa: CASSDSSSGRWETQYF
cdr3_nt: TGTGCCAGCAGTGACTCTTCTAGCGGGAGGTGGGAGACCCAGTACTTC

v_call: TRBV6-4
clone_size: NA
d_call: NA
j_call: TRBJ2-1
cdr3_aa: CASSDSRLGGNDEQFF
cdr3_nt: TGTGCCAGCAGTGACTCGAGACTAGGGGGCAACGATGAGCAGTTCTTC

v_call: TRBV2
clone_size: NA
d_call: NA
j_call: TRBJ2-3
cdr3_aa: CASSDRGTQYF
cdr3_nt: TGTGCCAGCAGTGACCGCGGTACGCAGTATTTT

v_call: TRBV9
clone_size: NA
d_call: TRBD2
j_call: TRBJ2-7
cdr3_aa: CASSGASGSGYEQYF
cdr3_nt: TGTGCCAGCAGCGGGGCTAGCGGGAGTGGTTACGAGCAGTACTTC

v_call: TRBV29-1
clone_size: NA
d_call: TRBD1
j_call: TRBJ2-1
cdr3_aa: CSVEGGTGNLYNEQFF
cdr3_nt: TGCAGCGTTGAAGGCGGGACAGGGAACCTCTACAATGAGCAGTTCTTC

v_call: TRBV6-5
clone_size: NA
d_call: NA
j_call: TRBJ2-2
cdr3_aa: CASSYNTGELFF
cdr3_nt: TGTGCCAGCAGTTATAACACCGGGGAGCTGTTTTTT

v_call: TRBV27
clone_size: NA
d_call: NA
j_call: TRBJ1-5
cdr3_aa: CASSLRGEGWNNQPQHF
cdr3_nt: TGTGCCAGCAGTTTAAGGGGGGAGGGGTGGAACAATCAGCCCCAGCATTTT

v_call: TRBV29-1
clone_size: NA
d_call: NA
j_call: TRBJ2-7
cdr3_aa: CSVNGRAYEQYF
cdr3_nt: TGCAGCGTTAATGGCAGGGCCTACGAGCAGTACTTC

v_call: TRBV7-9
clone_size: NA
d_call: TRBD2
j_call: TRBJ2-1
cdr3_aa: CASNLGVASGFSFVEQFF
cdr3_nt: TGTGCCAGCAACCTTGGGGTCGCTAGCGGGTTCTCTTTTGTTGAGCAGTTCTTC

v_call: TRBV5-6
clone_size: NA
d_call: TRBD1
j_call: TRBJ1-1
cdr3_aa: CASSMTGATEAFF
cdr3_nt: TGTGCCAGCAGCATGACAGGGGCAACTGAAGCTTTCTTT

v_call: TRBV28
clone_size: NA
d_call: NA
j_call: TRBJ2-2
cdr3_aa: CASSVSEANTGELFF
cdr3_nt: TGTGCCAGCAGTGTTTCGGAAGCGAACACCGGGGAGCTGTTTTTT

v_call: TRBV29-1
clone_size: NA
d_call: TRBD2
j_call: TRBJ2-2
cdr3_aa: CSATGLAGANTGELFF
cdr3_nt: TGCAGCGCCACAGGACTAGCGGGAGCTAACACCGGGGAGCTGTTTTTT

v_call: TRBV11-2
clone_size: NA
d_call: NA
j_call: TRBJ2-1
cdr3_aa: CASSIEGVEQFF
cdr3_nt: TGTGCCAGCAGTATAGAGGGGGTAGAGCAGTTCTTC

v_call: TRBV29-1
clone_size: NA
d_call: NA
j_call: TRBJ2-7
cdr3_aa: CSVVTRRDEQYF
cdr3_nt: TGCAGCGTTGTTACCCGGAGGGACGAGCAGTACTTC

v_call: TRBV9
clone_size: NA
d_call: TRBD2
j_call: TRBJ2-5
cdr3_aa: CASSARAGGSETQYF
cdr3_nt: TGTGCCAGCAGCGCCCGAGCGGGAGGGTCAGAGACCCAGTACTTC

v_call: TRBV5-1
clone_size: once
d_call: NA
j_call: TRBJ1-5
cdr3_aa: CASSLGPGPYSNQPQHF
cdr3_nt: TGCGCCAGCAGCTTGGGGCCAGGGCCATATAGCAATCAGCCCCAGCATTTT

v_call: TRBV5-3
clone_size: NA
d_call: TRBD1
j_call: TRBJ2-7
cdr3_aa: CARSCRDRATYEQYF
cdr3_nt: TGTGCCAGAAGCTGCCGGGACAGGGCGACCTACGAGCAGTACTTC

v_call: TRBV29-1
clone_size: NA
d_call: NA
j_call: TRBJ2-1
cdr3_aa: CSVVMANEQFF
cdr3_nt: TGCAGCGTTGTGATGGCCAATGAGCAGTTCTTC

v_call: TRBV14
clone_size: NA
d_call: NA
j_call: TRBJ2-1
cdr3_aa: CASSQAPTYYNEQFF
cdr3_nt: TGTGCCAGCAGCCAAGCACCCACGTACTACAATGAGCAGTTCTTC

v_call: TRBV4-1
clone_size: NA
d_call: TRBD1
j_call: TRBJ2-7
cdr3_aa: CASSHGTGEVQYF
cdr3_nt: TGCGCCAGCAGCCATGGGACAGGAGAGGTGCAGTACTTC

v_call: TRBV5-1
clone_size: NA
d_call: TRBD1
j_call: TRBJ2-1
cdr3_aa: CASSSGQGHNEQFF
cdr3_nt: TGCGCCAGCAGCTCTGGACAGGGGCACAATGAGCAGTTCTTC

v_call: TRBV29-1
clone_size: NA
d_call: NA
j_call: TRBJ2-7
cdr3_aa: CSGNWGVRQYF
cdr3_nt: TGCAGCGGAAACTGGGGCGTTCGGCAGTACTTC

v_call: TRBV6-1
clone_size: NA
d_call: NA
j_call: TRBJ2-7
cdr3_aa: CASRVQRPYEQYF
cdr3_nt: TGTGCCAGTCGGGTTCAGAGGCCCTACGAGCAGTACTTC

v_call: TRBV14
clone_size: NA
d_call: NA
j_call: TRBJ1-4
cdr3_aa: CASSPIWLGGPANEKLFF
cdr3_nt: TGTGCCAGCAGCCCGATTTGGTTAGGGGGGCCGGCTAATGAAAAACTGTTTTTT

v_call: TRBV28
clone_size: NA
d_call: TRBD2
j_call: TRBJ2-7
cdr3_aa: CASSFKAGGPRRYEQYF
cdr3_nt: TGTGCCAGCAGTTTTAAGGCGGGAGGGCCTCGTAGGTACGAGCAGTACTTC

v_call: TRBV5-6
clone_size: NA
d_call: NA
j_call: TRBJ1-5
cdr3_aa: CASSRGGTVQPQHF
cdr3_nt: TGTGCCAGCAGTCGTGGGGGTACAGTTCAGCCCCAGCATTTT

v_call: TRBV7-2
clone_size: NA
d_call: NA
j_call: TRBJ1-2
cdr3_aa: CASSLMVVGVTGYTF
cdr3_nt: TGTGCCAGCAGCTTAATGGTAGTTGGGGTGACTGGCTACACCTTC

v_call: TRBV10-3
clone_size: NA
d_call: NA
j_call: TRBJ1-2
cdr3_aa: CAISESARVYYGYTF
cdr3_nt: TGTGCCATCAGTGAGTCAGCCAGGGTATACTATGGCTACACCTTC

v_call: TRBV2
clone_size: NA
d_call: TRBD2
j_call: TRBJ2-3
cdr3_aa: CASSISGGGDTQYF
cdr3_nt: TGTGCCAGCAGTATAAGCGGGGGGGGAGATACGCAGTATTTT

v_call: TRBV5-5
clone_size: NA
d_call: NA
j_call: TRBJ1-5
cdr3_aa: CASSFEFSNQPQHF
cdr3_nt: TGTGCCAGCAGCTTTGAATTTAGCAATCAGCCCCAGCATTTT

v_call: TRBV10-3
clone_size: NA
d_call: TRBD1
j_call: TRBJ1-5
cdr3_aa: CAIREGQGREQPQHF
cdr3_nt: TGTGCCATCAGGGAAGGACAGGGGAGAGAACAGCCCCAGCATTTT

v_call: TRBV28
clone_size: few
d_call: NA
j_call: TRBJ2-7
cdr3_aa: CASSSHYEQYF
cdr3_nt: TGTGCCAGCAGTTCGCACTACGAGCAGTACTTC

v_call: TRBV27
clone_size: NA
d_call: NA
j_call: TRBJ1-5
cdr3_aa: CASSQGGRLQPQHF
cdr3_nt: TGTGCCAGCAGTCAGGGAGGGAGGCTTCAGCCCCAGCATTTT

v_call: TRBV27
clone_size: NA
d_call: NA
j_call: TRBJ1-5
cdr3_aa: CASSPQGPNQPQHF
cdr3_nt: TGTGCCAGCAGTCCCCAGGGCCCCAATCAGCCCCAGCATTTT

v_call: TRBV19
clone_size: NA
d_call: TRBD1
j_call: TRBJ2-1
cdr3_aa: CASSIDLQGANDNEQFF
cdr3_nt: TGTGCCAGTAGTATAGACTTACAGGGGGCGAACGACAATGAGCAGTTCTTC

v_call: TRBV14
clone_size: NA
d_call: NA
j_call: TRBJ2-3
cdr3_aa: CASSQEFATTDTQYF
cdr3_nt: TGTGCCAGCAGCCAAGAATTTGCGACCACAGATACGCAGTATTTT

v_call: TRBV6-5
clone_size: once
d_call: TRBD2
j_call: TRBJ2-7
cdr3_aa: CASSLLSGRPYEQYF
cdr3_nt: TGTGCCAGCAGTTTGCTTAGCGGGAGGCCCTACGAGCAGTACTTC

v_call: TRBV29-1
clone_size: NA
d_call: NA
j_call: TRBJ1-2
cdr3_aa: CSVEDGRHYGYTF
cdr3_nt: TGCAGCGTTGAAGATGGTCGGCACTATGGCTACACCTTC

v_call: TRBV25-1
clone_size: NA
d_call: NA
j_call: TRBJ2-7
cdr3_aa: CASSDRSYEQYF
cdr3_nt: TGTGCCAGCAGTGACCGGTCCTACGAGCAGTACTTC

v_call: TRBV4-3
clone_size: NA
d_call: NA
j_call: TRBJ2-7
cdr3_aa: CASSQEGTLSSYEQYF
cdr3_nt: TGCGCCAGCAGCCAAGAGGGGACTTTAAGCTCCTACGAGCAGTACTTC

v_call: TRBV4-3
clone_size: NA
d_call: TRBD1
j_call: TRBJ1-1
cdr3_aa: CASSQDMDRDTEAFF
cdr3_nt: TGCGCCAGCAGCCAAGATATGGACAGGGACACTGAAGCTTTCTTT

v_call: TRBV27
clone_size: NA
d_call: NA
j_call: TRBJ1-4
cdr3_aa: CASSLIGEKLFF
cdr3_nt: TGTGCCAGCAGTTTAATAGGGGAAAAACTGTTTTTT

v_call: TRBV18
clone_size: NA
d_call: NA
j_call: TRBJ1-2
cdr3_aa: CASSPSGLPNYTF
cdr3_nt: TGTGCCAGCTCACCATCAGGCCTTCCAAATTACACCTTC

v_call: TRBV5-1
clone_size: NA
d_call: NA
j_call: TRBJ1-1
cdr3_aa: CASSSGVPGNTEAFF
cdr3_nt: TGCGCCAGCAGCTCGGGAGTCCCTGGGAACACTGAAGCTTTCTTT

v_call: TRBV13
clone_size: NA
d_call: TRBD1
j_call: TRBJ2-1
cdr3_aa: CASRHGTGGLNEQFF
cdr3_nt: TGTGCCAGCAGGCACGGGACAGGGGGCCTTAATGAGCAGTTCTTC

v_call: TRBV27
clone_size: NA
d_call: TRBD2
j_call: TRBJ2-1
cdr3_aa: CASNTLAEYYNEQFF
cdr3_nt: TGTGCCAGCAACACCCTAGCGGAATATTACAATGAGCAGTTCTTC

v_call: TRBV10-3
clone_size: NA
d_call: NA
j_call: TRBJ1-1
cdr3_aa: CASALETNTEAFF
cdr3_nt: TGTGCCTCAGCGCTAGAAACGAACACTGAAGCTTTCTTT

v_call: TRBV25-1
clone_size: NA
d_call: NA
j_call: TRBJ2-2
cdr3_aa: CASSSRRELFF
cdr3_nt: TGTGCCAGCTCCAGCCGGAGGGAGCTGTTTTTT

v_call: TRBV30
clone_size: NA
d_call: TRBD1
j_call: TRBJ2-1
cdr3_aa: CAWSWGQGRSSYNEQFF
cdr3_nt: TGTGCCTGGAGTTGGGGACAGGGTCGAAGCTCCTACAATGAGCAGTTCTTC

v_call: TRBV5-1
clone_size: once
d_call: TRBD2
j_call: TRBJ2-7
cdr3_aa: CASSWSGSDEQYF
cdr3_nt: TGCGCCAGCAGCTGGAGCGGGAGCGACGAGCAGTACTTC

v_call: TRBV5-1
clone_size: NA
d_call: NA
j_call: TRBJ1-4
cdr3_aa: CASSAVVATNEKLFF
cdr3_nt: TGCGCCAGCAGCGCCGTGGTTGCAACTAATGAAAAACTGTTTTTT

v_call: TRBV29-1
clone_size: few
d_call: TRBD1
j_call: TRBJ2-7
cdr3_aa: CSVEEQGDSYEQYF
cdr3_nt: TGCAGCGTTGAAGAACAGGGGGACTCCTACGAGCAGTACTTC